The 21 T cell receptor beta chains listed next were all sequenced from one sample in a study of T cell changes during pregnancy in multiple sclerosis. Using immunoSEQ multiplex PCR, the repertoire was profiled, and TCRdb retains in-frame clones only, with some absent. The data hold about 36,000 clones, with approximately 90% observed a single time. Sequenced here: CD4+ T cells from peripheral blood mononuclear cells, sampled after pregnancy. The source of these receptors is a female donor with multiple sclerosis, enrolled in a pregnancy study.

This clone was seen just once. This chain links TRBV18 with TRBJ2-2; weak D call: TRBD1 (6 bases). The V and J ends lost 2 bases and 0 bases respectively, with 10 bases between them. The CDR3 runs 16 residues. Germline-derived CDR1 and CDR2 are KGHSH and LQKENI. The chain's CDR3 is CASSPYRQANTGELFF. In nucleotides, the CDR3 is TGTGCCAGCTCACCATATAGACAGGCGAACACCGGGGAGCTGTTTTTT.

The gene calls are TRBV5-1 and TRBJ2-3, with 10 nucleotides matching TRBD2. The CDR3 is made up of 15 amino acids. The J segment lost 5 bases and the V segment lost 4 bases, leaving 7 bases of the junction unmatched. Germline CDR1 and CDR2: SGHRS and YFSETQ. The CDR3: CASSLAGVAQDTQYF. The DNA for the CDR3 is TGCGCCAGCAGCCTAGCGGGAGTGGCACAAGATACGCAGTATTTT.

The V and J genes are TRBV7-7 and TRBJ2-2; D is unclear. CDR3 length: 13 residues. Germline assignment: CDR1 SSHAT and CDR2 FNYEAQ (reference sequence). The V end was cut by 2 bases, the J end by 5 bases, with 6 bases between. This CDR3 is CASSLRVTGELFF. CDR3 DNA sequence: TGTGCCAGCAGCTTACGAGTGACCGGGGAGCTGTTTTTT.

The chain combines TRBV7-2 with TRBJ1-3; 8 bases line up with TRBD1. V lost 4 bases, J lost 7 bases, and 9 bases stayed unmatched. The CDR3 extends over 15 amino acids. CDR1 is SGHTA and CDR2 is FQGNSA in the germline V gene. CDR3 DNA sequence: TGTGCCAGCAGCTCGGACAGGGTCCCCGGGAACACCATATATTTT. Translated, it gives CASSSDRVPGNTIYF.

This clone was seen only once. V is TRBV5-1 and J is TRBJ2-5; D possibly corresponds to TRBD1 (6 bases). CDR1 and CDR2 (germline): SGHRS, YFSETQ. CDR3 size: 13 residues. The V end lost 1 base, the J end lost 7 bases, and 11 bases lay between the germline ends. DNA of the CDR3: TGCGCCAGCAGCTTGACAGGGCCCGGGACCCAGTACTTC. Its protein is CASSLTGPGTQYF.

This chain uses TRBV28 with TRBJ1-2; D is ambiguous. The CDR3 is 12 residues long. Trimming pared 5 bases from V and 8 bases from J, leaving 12 bases between. Per the germline V gene, CDR1 is MDHEN and CDR2 is SYDVKM. CDR3 protein: CASSQNPRGYTF. The DNA of the CDR3 is TGTGCCAGCAGTCAGAACCCTAGGGGCTACACCTTC.

This sequence joins TRBV4-1 and TRBJ2-7; D is unresolved. CDR1 is MGHRA, CDR2 YSYEKL, per germline. Trimming cost V 0 bases and J 3 bases, with 15 bases left between them. The CDR3 extends over 16 amino acids. The CDR3: CASSQETTRGGYEQYF. In DNA form, the CDR3 reads TGCGCCAGCAGCCAAGAAACAACCCGTGGCGGCTACGAGCAGTACTTC.

Written as DNA, the CDR3 is TGTGCCAGCAGCGGACTAGCGGAGACCCAGTACTTC. Protein: CASSGLAETQYF. The V and J genes are TRBV2 and TRBJ2-5; 9 nucleotides match TRBD2. The CDR3 is made up of 12 amino acids. CDR1 and CDR2 (germline): SNHLY, FYNNEI. With 6 bases clipped from V and 5 bases from J, the junction kept 1 base outside the gene matches.

The V and J genes are TRBV19 and TRBJ1-5; a possible D gene is TRBD1 (5 bases). CDR3 size: 15 residues. The V end lost 4 bases, the J end lost 2 bases, and 12 bases lay between the germline ends. Germline loops: CDR1 LNHDA, CDR2 SQIVND (reference sequence). Here the CDR3 reads CASSNPARGNQPQHF. The CDR3 DNA follows: TGTGCCAGTAGTAACCCAGCCAGGGGCAATCAGCCCCAGCATTTT. Variable domain in full (rest from reference TRBV19 and TRBJ1-5): DGGITQSPKYLFRKEGQNVTLSCEQNLNHDAMYWYRQDPGQGLRLIYYSQIVNDFQKGDIAEGYSVSREKKESFPLTVTSAQKNPTAFYLCASSNPARGNQPQHFGDGTRLSIL.

This chain connects TRBV7-2 to TRBJ1-2; D is unclear. The CDR3 loop spans 14 amino acids. Germline V CDR1 and CDR2: SGHTA, FQGNSA. V dropped 5 bases and J dropped 4 bases, with 14 bases sitting between them. DNA of the CDR3: TGTGCCAGCAGCCATCGTTCGGGTAGCTATGGCTACACCTTC. Translated: CASSHRSGSYGYTF.

The V gene is TRBV7-2, the J gene TRBJ2-3; 9 positions agree with TRBD1. Germline trimming cut 5 bases from V and 2 bases from J; bases unmatched to any gene: 5. From germline, CDR1 is SGHTA and CDR2 FQGNSA. This CDR3 contains 15 residues. The CDR3 sequence is CASSVDRGNTDTQYF. Written as DNA, the CDR3 is TGTGCCAGCAGCGTGGACAGGGGAAACACAGATACGCAGTATTTT.

The chain couples TRBV27 to TRBJ1-2, with 12 nucleotides matching TRBD1. The CDR3 is made up of 19 amino acids. The trim removed 2 bases at V and 3 bases at J, leaving 13 bases unmatched. The germline CDR1 and CDR2 sequences are MNHEY and SMNVEV (reference sequence). The CDR3 sequence: CASSLRKPGQGARDYGYTF. The CDR3 bases are TGTGCCAGCAGTTTAAGGAAACCGGGACAGGGGGCAAGGGACTATGGCTACACCTTC.

The rearrangement uses TRBV7-2 and TRBJ2-2; TRBD1 might be the D (5 bases). The V end was cut by 5 bases, the J end by 1 base, with 8 bases between. Germline-derived CDR1 and CDR2 are SGHTA and FQGNSA. CDR3 length: 14 amino acids. CDR3 amino acids: CASSRQMNTGELFF. In DNA form, the CDR3 reads TGTGCCAGCAGCCGACAGATGAACACCGGGGAGCTGTTTTTT.

This chain uses TRBV27 with TRBJ2-1; the match to TRBD1 covers 7 bases. The germline V gene has CDR1 MNHEY and CDR2 SMNVEV (reference sequence). Trimming cost V 5 bases and J 3 bases; bases outside gene matches: 7. This CDR3 is built from 15 residues. The CDR3 here is CASSPRQGLYNEQFF. For the CDR3, the DNA is TGTGCCAGCAGTCCTCGACAGGGCCTCTACAATGAGCAGTTCTTC.

Only one count was recorded for this clone. The V and J genes are TRBV6-6 and TRBJ1-1; a possible D gene is TRBD1 (6 bases). The V and J ends lost 6 bases and 7 bases respectively, with 12 bases between them. This CDR3 comprises 12 residues. Germline V gene data show CDR1 as MNHNY and CDR2 as SVGAGI (reference sequence). The CDR3 sequence: CASSLGQFEAFF. The CDR3 nucleotides read TGTGCCAGCAGCCTCGGACAGTTTGAAGCTTTCTTT.

The rearrangement uses TRBV19 and TRBJ2-5, with a weak D call TRBD1 (5 bases). Deletions cut 5 bases from V and 2 bases from J, with 15 bases between. Germline lookup yields CDR1 LNHDA and CDR2 SQIVND (reference sequence). CDR3 length: 15 residues. In DNA form, the CDR3 reads TGTGCCAGTAGTTCCGCCCGGAAGGGGCAAGAGACCCAGTACTTC. This sequence encodes CASSSARKGQETQYF.

In its sample, this clone was seen once. The rearrangement joins TRBV7-3 to TRBJ2-1, with 14 bases aligning to TRBD2. The germline gives CDR1 SGHTA, CDR2 FQGTGA. This CDR3 region has 16 residues. V dropped 5 bases and J dropped 8; count of bases not matched to a gene: 8. In DNA form, the CDR3 reads TGTGCCAGCAGCCCGGGACTAGCGGGAGTGGTCCATGAGCAGTTCTTC. It translates to CASSPGLAGVVHEQFF.

This chain joins TRBV28 and TRBJ2-5; TRBD2 matches at 10 bases. From germline, CDR1 is MDHEN and CDR2 SYDVKM. Trimming removed 11 bases from V and 5 bases from J; junction bases left unmatched: 8. The CDR3 is 13 amino acids. As DNA, the CDR3 is TGTGCCGGACGGACTAGCGGAGGGGAGACCCAGTACTTC. As protein: CAGRTSGGETQYF. The complete variable domain, with remaining parts taken from reference TRBV28 and TRBJ2-5, reads DVKVTQSSRYLVKRTGEKVFLECVQDMDHENMFWYRQDPGLGLRLIYFSYDVKMKEKGDIPEGYSVSREKKERFSLILESASTNQTSMYLCAGRTSGGETQYFGPGTRLLVL.

The chain employs TRBV28 and TRBJ1-5, with D perhaps matching TRBD1 (5 bases). The CDR3 runs 19 residues. Trimming took 8 bases from V and 7 from J, leaving 33 bases between them. Per germline, CDR1 MDHEN and CDR2 SYDVKM. CDR3 loop: CASSAVFGGWLGGGQPQHF. The CDR3 DNA reads as TGTGCCAGCTCAGCAGTTTTCGGGGGGTGGTTGGGAGGAGGGCAGCCCCAGCATTTT.

This rearrangement joins TRBV2 to TRBJ1-3; the match to TRBD1 covers 11 bases. The J segment lost 3 bases and the V segment lost 6 bases, leaving 13 bases of the junction unmatched. Germline assignment: CDR1 SNHLY and CDR2 FYNNEI. This CDR3 is 18 amino acids long. CDR3 sequence reads: CASRPGQGVSDNGNTIYF. The DNA of the CDR3 is TGTGCCAGCAGGCCGGGACAGGGGGTCAGCGACAATGGAAACACCATATATTTT. Combining the CDR3 with reference TRBV2 and TRBJ1-3 gives the whole variable domain EPEVTQTPSHQVTQMGQEVILRCVPISNHLYFYWYRQILGQKVEFLVSFYNNEISEKSEIFDDQFSVERPDGSNFTLKIRSTKLEDSAMYFCASRPGQGVSDNGNTIYFGEGSWLTVV.

The CDR3 nucleotides read TGCGCCAGCAGCCTTGCCGGGACAGGGTCATCCTACAATGAGCAGTTCTTC. This encodes CASSLAGTGSSYNEQFF. The chain has TRBV5-1 and TRBJ2-1; 9 nucleotides agree with TRBD1. The CDR3 has 17 residues. Germline V gene lookup returns CDR1 SGHRS and CDR2 YFSETQ. The junction had 9 bases not matched to a gene; V was cut back by 4 bases and J by 1 base. The whole variable domain, remainder taken from reference TRBV5-1 and TRBJ2-1, is KAGVTQTPRYLIKTRGQQVTLSCSPISGHRSVSWYQQTPGQGLQFLFEYFSETQRNKGNFPGRFSGRQFSNSRSEMNVSTLELGDSALYLCASSLAGTGSSYNEQFFGPGTRLTVL.